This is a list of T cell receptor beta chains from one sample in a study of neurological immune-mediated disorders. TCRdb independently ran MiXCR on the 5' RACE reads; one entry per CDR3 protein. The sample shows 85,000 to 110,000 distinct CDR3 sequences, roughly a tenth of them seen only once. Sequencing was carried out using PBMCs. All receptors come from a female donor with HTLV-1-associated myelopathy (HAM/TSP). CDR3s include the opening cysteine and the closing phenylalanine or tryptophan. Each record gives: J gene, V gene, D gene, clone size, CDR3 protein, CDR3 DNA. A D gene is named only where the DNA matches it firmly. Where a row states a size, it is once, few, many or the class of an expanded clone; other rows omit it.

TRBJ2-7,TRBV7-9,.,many,CASSLGGHFYEQYF,TGTGCCAGCAGCCTAGGTGGACATTTCTACGAGCAGTACTTC
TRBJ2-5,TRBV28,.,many,CASSLGQPQETQYF,TGTGCCAGCAGTCTAGGACAACCCCAAGAGACCCAGTACTTC
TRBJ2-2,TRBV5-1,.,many,CASSLNIPGELFF,TGCGCCAGCAGCTTGAATATTCCCGGGGAGCTGTTTTTT
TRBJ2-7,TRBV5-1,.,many,CASSDTGGTYEQYF,TGCGCCAGCAGCGACACAGGAGGAACCTACGAGCAGTACTTC
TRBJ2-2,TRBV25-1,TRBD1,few,CASSENQDRVNTGELFF,TGTGCCAGCAGTGAAAATCAGGACAGGGTTAACACCGGGGAGCTGTTTTTT
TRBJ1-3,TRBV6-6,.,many,CASSGSPEAGNTIYF,TGTGCCAGCAGCGGGAGTCCGGAAGCTGGAAACACCATATATTTT
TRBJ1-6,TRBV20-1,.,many,CSASRYGTDDNSPLHF,TGCAGTGCCAGCAGATACGGGACCGATGATAATTCACCCCTCCACTTT
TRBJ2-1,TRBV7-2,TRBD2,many,CASSLARGLAGGPVEQFF,TGTGCCAGCAGCTTAGCGCGAGGACTAGCGGGGGGGCCTGTTGAGCAGTTCTTC
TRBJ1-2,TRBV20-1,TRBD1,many,CSASRQGARSEGYTF,TGCAGTGCTAGCAGACAGGGGGCGCGTTCGGAGGGCTACACCTTC
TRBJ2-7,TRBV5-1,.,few,CASSLALDEQYF,TGCGCCAGCAGCTTGGCCTTGGACGAGCAGTACTTC
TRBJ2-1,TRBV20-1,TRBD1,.,CSARDDRVGEQFF,TGCAGTGCTAGAGATGACAGGGTCGGGGAGCAGTTCTTC
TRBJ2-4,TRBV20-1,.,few,CSALTVAKNIQYF,TGCAGTGCTCTGACAGTAGCCAAAAACATTCAGTACTTC
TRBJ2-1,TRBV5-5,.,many,CASSGGPSYNEQFF,TGTGCCAGCAGCGGGGGACCATCCTACAATGAGCAGTTCTTC
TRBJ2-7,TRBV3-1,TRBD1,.,CASSWNDRANEQYF,TGTGCCAGCAGCTGGAACGACAGGGCCAACGAGCAGTACTTC
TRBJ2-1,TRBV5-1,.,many,CASSNEQFF,TGCGCCAGCAGCAATGAGCAGTTCTTC
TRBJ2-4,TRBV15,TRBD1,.,CATSAGQGVGNIQYF,TGTGCCACCAGCGCCGGACAGGGGGTCGGAAACATTCAGTACTTC
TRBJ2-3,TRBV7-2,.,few,CASSLTLSDTQYF,TGTGCCAGCAGCTTAACGTTGAGCGATACGCAGTATTTT
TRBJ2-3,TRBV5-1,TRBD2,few,CASSLPSGGARADTQYF,TGCGCCAGCAGCTTGCCAAGCGGGGGGGCCCGGGCAGATACGCAGTATTTT
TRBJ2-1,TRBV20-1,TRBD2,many,CSARPTGGNNEQFF,TGCAGTGCTAGACCGACGGGGGGGAACAATGAGCAGTTCTTC
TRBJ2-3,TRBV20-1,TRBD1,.,CSAHTGATTDTQYF,TGCAGTGCTCATACAGGGGCGACCACAGATACGCAGTATTTT
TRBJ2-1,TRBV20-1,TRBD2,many,CSARDHGTSGPLNEQFF,TGCAGTGCTAGAGACCATGGGACTAGCGGGCCGCTTAATGAGCAGTTCTTC
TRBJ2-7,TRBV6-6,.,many,CASRGYEQYF,TGTGCCAGCAGGGGTTACGAGCAGTACTTC
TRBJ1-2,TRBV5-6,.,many,CASSRDMAIRGYTF,TGTGCCAGCAGCCGCGACATGGCGATTCGTGGCTACACCTTC
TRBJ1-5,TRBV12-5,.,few,CASGLVAPQHF,TGTGCTAGTGGTTTGGTGGCGCCCCAGCATTTT
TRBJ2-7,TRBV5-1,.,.,CASSRYGRTDSYEQYF,TGCGCCAGCAGCAGGTATGGACGCACGGACTCCTACGAGCAGTACTTC
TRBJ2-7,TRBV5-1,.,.,CASILEGYEQYF,TGCGCCAGCATCTTGGAGGGGTACGAGCAGTACTTC
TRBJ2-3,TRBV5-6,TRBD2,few,CASSLVSGEPTDTQYF,TGTGCCAGCAGCTTGGTTAGCGGGGAGCCCACAGATACGCAGTATTTT
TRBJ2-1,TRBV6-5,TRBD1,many,CASSYGGQGGDEQFF,TGTGCCAGCAGTTACGGCGGACAGGGCGGCGATGAGCAGTTCTTC
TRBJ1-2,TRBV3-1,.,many,CASSPTPGGVYGYTF,TGTGCCAGCTCCCCCACTCCTGGGGGGGTCTATGGCTACACCTTC
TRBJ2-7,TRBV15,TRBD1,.,CATSTYLGTGDNGQYF,TGTGCTACCAGCACCTACCTAGGGACAGGAGACAACGGGCAGTACTTC
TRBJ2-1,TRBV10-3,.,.,CAIRNLLGGNDNEQFF,TGTGCCATCAGAAATCTCCTGGGGGGCAATGACAATGAGCAGTTCTTC
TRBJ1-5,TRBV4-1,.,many,CASSQDPWGANQPQHF,TGCGCCAGCAGCCAAGATCCTTGGGGTGCCAATCAGCCCCAGCATTTT
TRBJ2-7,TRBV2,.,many,CASIVLYEQYF,TGTGCCAGCATCGTCCTCTACGAGCAGTACTTC
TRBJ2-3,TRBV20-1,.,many,CSARRARSSTDTQYF,TGCAGTGCTAGACGGGCCAGGTCCAGCACAGATACGCAGTATTTT
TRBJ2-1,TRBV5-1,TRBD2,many,CASSLVPAGADNEQFF,TGCGCCAGCAGCTTGGTTCCAGCGGGGGCGGACAATGAGCAGTTCTTC
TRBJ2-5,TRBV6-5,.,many,CASSYFGAQYF,TGTGCCAGCAGTTATTTTGGGGCCCAGTACTTC
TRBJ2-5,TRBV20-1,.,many,CSAIGGQETQYF,TGCAGTGCTATCGGGGGCCAAGAGACCCAGTACTTC
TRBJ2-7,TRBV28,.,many,CASYPSGTYEQYF,TGTGCCAGTTACCCCTCCGGCACCTACGAGCAGTACTTC
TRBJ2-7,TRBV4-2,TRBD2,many,CASSHPRTSGSIYEQYF,TGTGCCAGCAGCCACCCGAGGACTAGCGGGAGTATCTACGAGCAGTACTTC
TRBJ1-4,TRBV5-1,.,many,CASSGNRAINEKLFF,TGCGCCAGCAGCGGTAACAGGGCCATAAATGAAAAACTGTTTTTT
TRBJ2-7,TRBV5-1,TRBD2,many,CASSVLAGGASEQYF,TGCGCCAGCAGCGTCCTAGCGGGGGGTGCATCGGAGCAGTACTTC
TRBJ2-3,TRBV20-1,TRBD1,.,CSVRTGGRIPDTQYF,TGCAGTGTCCGGACAGGGGGCAGAATTCCAGATACGCAGTATTTT
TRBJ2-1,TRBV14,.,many,CASSQVHRAPTYNEQFF,TGTGCCAGCAGCCAAGTTCATCGGGCCCCCACTTACAATGAGCAGTTCTTC
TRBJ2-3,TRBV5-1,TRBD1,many,CASSLADRASTDTQYF,TGCGCCAGCAGCTTGGCGGACAGGGCTAGCACAGATACGCAGTATTTT
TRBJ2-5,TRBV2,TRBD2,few,CASSEQAGIQETQYF,TGTGCCAGCAGTGAACAAGCGGGGATCCAAGAGACCCAGTACTTC
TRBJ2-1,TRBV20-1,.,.,CSARPPGPASYNEQFF,TGCAGTGCTAGGCCACCGGGACCCGCCTCCTACAATGAGCAGTTCTTC